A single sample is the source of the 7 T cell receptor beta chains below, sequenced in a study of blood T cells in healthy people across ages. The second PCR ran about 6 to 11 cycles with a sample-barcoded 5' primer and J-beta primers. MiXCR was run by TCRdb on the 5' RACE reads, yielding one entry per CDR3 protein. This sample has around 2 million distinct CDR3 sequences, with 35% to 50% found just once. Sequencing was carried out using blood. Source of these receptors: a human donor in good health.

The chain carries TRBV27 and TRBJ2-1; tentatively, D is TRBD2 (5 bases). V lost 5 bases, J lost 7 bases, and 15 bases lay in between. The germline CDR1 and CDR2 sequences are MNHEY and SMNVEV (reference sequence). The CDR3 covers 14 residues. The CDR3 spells CASSPTYGENEQFF. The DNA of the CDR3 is TGTGCCAGCAGTCCTACCTACGGGGAGAATGAGCAGTTCTTC.

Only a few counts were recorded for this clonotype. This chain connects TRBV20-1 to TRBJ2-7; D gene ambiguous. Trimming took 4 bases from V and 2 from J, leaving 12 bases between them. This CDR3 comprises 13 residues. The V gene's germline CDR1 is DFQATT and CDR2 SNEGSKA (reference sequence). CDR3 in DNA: TGCAGTGCTACACTACCGGTGACCTACGAGCAGTACTTC. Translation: CSATLPVTYEQYF.

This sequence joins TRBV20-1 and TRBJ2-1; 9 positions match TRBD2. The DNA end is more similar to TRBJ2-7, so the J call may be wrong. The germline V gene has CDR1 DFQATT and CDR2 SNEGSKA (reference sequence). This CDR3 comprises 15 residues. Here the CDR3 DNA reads TGCAGTGCTAGAGAGGAAGCGGGGGGCTACAATGAGCAGTACTTC. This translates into CSAREEAGGYNEQYF.

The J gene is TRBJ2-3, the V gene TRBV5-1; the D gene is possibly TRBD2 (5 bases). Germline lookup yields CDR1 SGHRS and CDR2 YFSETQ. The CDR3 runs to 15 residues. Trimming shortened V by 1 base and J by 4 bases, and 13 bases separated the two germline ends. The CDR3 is CASSLQAPGADTQYF. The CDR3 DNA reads TGCGCCAGCAGCTTGCAAGCCCCCGGGGCAGATACGCAGTATTTT.

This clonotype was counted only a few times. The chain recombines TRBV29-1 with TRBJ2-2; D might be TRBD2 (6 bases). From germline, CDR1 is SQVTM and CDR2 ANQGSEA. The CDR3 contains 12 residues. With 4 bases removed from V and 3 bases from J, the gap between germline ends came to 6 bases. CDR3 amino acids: CSVGGDTGELFF. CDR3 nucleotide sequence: TGCAGCGTTGGGGGGGACACCGGGGAGCTGTTTTTT.

The CDR3 coding sequence is TGTGCCAGCTGGTTGATAACCGGGAACACTGAAGCTTTCTTT. Translating it yields CASWLITGNTEAFF. This chain uses TRBV6-5 with TRBJ1-1, with D unresolved. Trimming removed 8 bases from V and 1 base from J, with 14 bases in between. The CDR3 extends over 14 amino acids. The germline V gene encodes CDR1 MNHEY and CDR2 SVGAGI.

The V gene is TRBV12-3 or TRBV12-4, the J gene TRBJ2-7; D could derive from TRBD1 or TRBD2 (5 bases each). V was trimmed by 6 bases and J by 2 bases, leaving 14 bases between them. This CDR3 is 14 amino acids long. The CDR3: CASRGRDGPYEQYF. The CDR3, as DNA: TGTGCCAGCAGGGGACGGGACGGCCCCTACGAGCAGTACTTC.